Many counts were recorded for the clone carrying this T cell receptor beta chain. Its antigen is currently unknown. MiXCR, applied by TCRdb to the 5' RACE reads, yields one record per CDR3 protein. Of under 150,000 distinct CDR3 sequences in the sample, about a tenth are singletons; the top ten hold 2.5% to 4%. This sample is part of a study of CD8 T cells in ankylosing spondylitis. Overall study results and limits: Ankylosing spondylitis blood seemed to carry a telltale TCR beta motif made of several highly homologous variants. According to the report, clones linked to the disease were significantly enriched in matched synovial fluid samples taken from ankylosing spondylitis patients. Disease-linked clones, CD8+, were relatively rare in peripheral blood.

With 0 bases removed from V and 6 bases from J, the gap between germline ends came to 10 bases. This CDR3 comprises 13 residues. CDR1 is SQVTM, CDR2 ANQGSEA, per germline. This clonotype was sampled from a male donor with ankylosing spondylitis or in good health (not recorded which). The chain has TRBV29-1 and TRBJ2-3; no reliable D call. The source material was blood, either unsorted or a sorted T cell fraction (not recorded which). CDR3 bases: TGCAGCGTTGAAGAGCCCCCAGGCGATACGCAGTATTTT. Translating it yields CSVEEPPGDTQYF.